This is a list of T cell receptor beta chains from one sample in a study of blood T cell repertoires in COVID-19. Clones were sequenced by immunoSEQ multiplex PCR, and TCRdb holds only the in-frame ones, with some missing. The sample records about 210,000 clones, roughly four fifths being singletons. Sequencing input: peripheral blood. The receptor set was obtained from a woman older than 75 with COVID-19, enrolled during active disease. Both conserved end residues are part of each CDR3. The D gene is left open where the match is weak. Rows may omit the clone size; those that give it use once, few, many or a size class.

j_gene	d_gene	v_gene	abundance	CDR3aa	CDR3nt
TRBJ2-3	TRBD2	TRBV19	-	CASHSGRAVDTQYF	TGTGCCAGCCATAGCGGGAGGGCCGTAGATACGCAGTATTTT
TRBJ2-5	-	TRBV5-1	-	CASSLDRETQYF	TGCGCCAGCAGCTTGGACAGAGAGACCCAGTACTTC
TRBJ1-5	-	TRBV3-1/TRBV3-2	few	CASSQAGLGQPQHF	TGTGCCAGCAGCCAAGCAGGGCTTGGTCAGCCCCAGCATTTT
TRBJ1-1	TRBD1	TRBV19	-	CASSSRDSLLMNTEAFF	TGTGCCAGTAGTTCCCGGGACAGCCTATTGATGAACACTGAAGCTTTCTTT
TRBJ2-3	-	TRBV9	-	CASSVQGTDTQYF	TGTGCCAGCAGCGTACAGGGGACAGATACGCAGTATTTT
TRBJ2-2	TRBD2	TRBV5-1	-	CASSKSGGVTGELFF	TGCGCCAGCAGCAAGAGCGGGGGGGTCACCGGGGAGCTGTTTTTT
TRBJ1-5	-	TRBV10-3	-	CAIRQDNQPQHF	TGTGCCATAAGACAGGATAATCAGCCCCAGCATTTT
TRBJ1-5	-	TRBV2	-	CASSNPVRGSSNQPQHF	TGTGCCAGCAGCAACCCCGTCCGCGGTTCGAGCAATCAGCCCCAGCATTTT
TRBJ1-3	-	TRBV5-1	-	CASSPGGGSGNTIYF	TGCGCCAGCAGCCCCGGGGGGGGCAGTGGAAACACCATATATTTT
TRBJ2-3	TRBD2	TRBV2	-	CAIGLAGQRTDTQYF	TGTGCCATAGGACTAGCGGGACAACGCACAGATACGCAGTATTTT
TRBJ1-2	-	TRBV24-1	-	CATRDNTYGYTF	TGTGCCACCAGAGACAATACTTATGGCTACACCTTC
TRBJ1-1	-	TRBV5-1	-	CASSFKDQVANTEAFF	TGCGCCAGCAGCTTCAAGGATCAGGTGGCGAACACTGAAGCTTTCTTT
TRBJ1-2	-	TRBV5-1	-	CASSLEAGAGYGYTF	TGCGCCAGCAGCTTGGAGGCAGGGGCAGGGTATGGCTACACCTTC
TRBJ1-2	-	TRBV6-2/TRBV6-3	-	CASSHLPNGYTF	TGTGCCAGCAGTCACCTCCCTAATGGCTACACCTTC
TRBJ1-2	TRBD1	TRBV3-1/TRBV3-2	-	CASSPTTTGHYGYTF	TGTGCCAGCAGCCCCACCACGACAGGGCACTATGGCTACACCTTC
TRBJ2-3	TRBD1	TRBV29-1	-	CSVGQGADTQYF	TGCAGCGTTGGGCAGGGGGCCGATACGCAGTATTTT
TRBJ2-3	TRBD2	TRBV7-7	-	CASSPNSGSPTDTQYF	TGTGCTAGCAGCCCGAATAGCGGGAGCCCCACAGATACGCAGTATTTT
TRBJ1-3	-	TRBV6-1	-	CASSEAREHGGNTIYF	TGTGCCAGCAGTGAAGCGAGGGAACATGGTGGAAACACCATATATTTT
TRBJ1-2	-	TRBV9	-	CASSASGRGYTF	TGTGCCAGCAGCGCCTCCGGGAGGGGCTACACCTTC
TRBJ2-1	TRBD2	TRBV5-4	-	CASSQNPGLAMNEQFF	TGTGCCAGCAGCCAAAACCCGGGACTAGCTATGAATGAGCAGTTCTTC
TRBJ1-2	-	TRBV19	few	CASSVPGQNYGYTF	TGTGCCAGTAGTGTACCGGGACAAAACTATGGCTACACCTTC
TRBJ1-5	TRBD1	TRBV6-1	-	CASSDWDRGRGNQPQHF	TGTGCCAGCAGTGACTGGGACAGGGGACGGGGCAATCAGCCCCAGCATTTT
TRBJ1-3	TRBD1	TRBV5-1	-	CASSPTGDSGNTIYF	TGCGCCAGCAGCCCGACAGGGGACTCTGGAAACACCATATATTTT
TRBJ1-1	TRBD1	TRBV6-1	-	CASSEGRQGARAFF	TGTGCCAGCAGTGAAGGCCGACAGGGGGCGCGAGCTTTCTTT
TRBJ2-1	TRBD2	TRBV29-1	-	CSVGGKTSRAGNEQFF	TGCAGCGTTGGAGGCAAGACTAGCCGAGCGGGTAATGAGCAGTTCTTC
TRBJ1-2	TRBD1	TRBV18	-	CASSREGQGYGYTF	TGTGCCAGCTCACGAGAGGGACAGGGCTATGGCTACACCTTC
TRBJ2-2	-	TRBV13	few	CASSQGAGELFF	TGTGCCAGCAGCCAAGGGGCCGGGGAGCTGTTTTTT
TRBJ1-5	-	TRBV6-5	-	CASSRGGTRNQPQHF	TGTGCCAGCAGCCGGGGAGGGACGAGAAATCAGCCCCAGCATTTT
TRBJ2-3	-	TRBV7-9	-	CASSSSGTDTQYF	TGTGCCAGCAGCTCCTCAGGGACAGATACGCAGTATTTT
TRBJ1-2	-	TRBV18	-	CASSPASVNYGYTF	TGTGCCAGCTCACCGGCCTCAGTTAACTATGGCTACACCTTC
TRBJ2-1	TRBD1	TRBV10-3	-	CAIRQDRENNEQFF	TGTGCCATCAGACAGGACAGGGAAAACAATGAGCAGTTCTTC
TRBJ2-7	-	TRBV27	-	CASSYTGGDEQYF	TGTGCCAGCAGTTATACAGGGGGGGACGAGCAGTACTTC
TRBJ1-1	-	TRBV12-3/TRBV12-4	-	CASRRQMNTEAFF	TGTGCCAGCAGACGACAGATGAACACTGAAGCTTTCTTT
TRBJ2-5	TRBD1	TRBV5-4	-	CASSFGQGLQETQYF	TGTGCCAGCAGCTTTGGACAGGGCCTCCAAGAGACCCAGTACTTC
TRBJ2-1	TRBD1	TRBV7-9	few	CASSPQGARNEQFF	TGTGCCAGCAGCCCCCAGGGGGCGCGCAATGAGCAGTTCTTC
TRBJ2-1	TRBD1	TRBV27	many	CASSLGWGQSSYNEQFF	TGTGCCAGCAGTTTGGGGTGGGGACAGAGCTCCTACAATGAGCAGTTCTTC
TRBJ1-2	-	TRBV6-1	-	CASSEPPNSGGYTF	TGTGCCAGCAGTGAACCCCCTAACAGCGGTGGCTACACCTTC
TRBJ2-7	-	TRBV28	-	CASPPPEGHFSSYEQYF	TGTGCCAGTCCCCCCCCGGAGGGGCACTTCAGCTCCTACGAGCAGTACTTC
TRBJ2-5	-	TRBV2	-	CATRTAGETQYF	TGTGCCACCAGGACAGCCGGCGAGACCCAGTACTTC
TRBJ1-2	TRBD1	TRBV5-1	-	CASSLDRVDYGYTF	TGCGCCAGCAGCTTAGACAGGGTGGACTATGGCTACACCTTC
TRBJ2-5	-	TRBV2	-	CASTRRDTRETQYF	TGTGCCAGCACCCGAAGGGACACAAGGGAGACCCAGTACTTC
TRBJ2-7	TRBD2	TRBV4-2	-	CASSQDGGVYEQYF	TGTGCCAGCAGCCAAGATGGGGGGGTCTACGAGCAGTACTTC
TRBJ1-5	-	TRBV7-9	-	CASSLSASTNPQHF	TGTGCCAGCAGCTTAAGCGCTTCAACGAATCCCCAGCATTTT
TRBJ2-1	-	TRBV7-3	-	CASSLSGGSEQFF	TGTGCCAGCAGCTTGTCTGGGGGGAGTGAGCAGTTCTTC
TRBJ2-1	-	TRBV5-1	-	CASSFDGIPHNEQFF	TGCGCCAGCAGCTTCGACGGGATACCCCACAATGAGCAGTTCTTC
TRBJ1-2	-	TRBV5-1	few	CASSLAEGGYGYTF	TGCGCCAGCAGCTTGGCCGAAGGGGGCTATGGCTACACCTTC
TRBJ2-1	-	TRBV7-3	-	CASSVDQTRVRDEQFF	TGTGCCAGCAGCGTGGACCAGACGCGGGTGAGGGATGAGCAGTTCTTC
TRBJ2-7	-	TRBV6-5	-	CASRQDTYYEQYF	TGTGCCAGCAGGCAGGACACCTACTACGAGCAGTACTTC
TRBJ2-7	-	TRBV3-1/TRBV3-2	-	CASGPGVREQYF	TGTGCCAGCGGACCAGGGGTTCGCGAGCAGTACTTC
TRBJ1-1	-	TRBV7-3	-	CASSRIARTEAFF	TGTGCCAGCAGCCGTATCGCCAGGACTGAAGCTTTCTTT
TRBJ1-1	TRBD1	TRBV6-4	once	CASRETGTGIEAFF	TGTGCCAGCAGAGAAACCGGGACAGGGATTGAAGCTTTCTTT
TRBJ1-5	-	TRBV15	-	CATSRGSNVQPQHF	TGTGCCACCAGCAGGGGGAGCAACGTTCAGCCCCAGCATTTT
TRBJ1-5	-	TRBV6-2/TRBV6-3	-	CASSSDLQSSNQPQHF	TGTGCCAGCAGTTCCGATTTACAAAGTAGCAATCAGCCCCAGCATTTT
TRBJ2-3	-	TRBV7-8	-	CASSLGLGNTQYF	TGTGCCAGCAGCTTAGGTTTGGGCAATACGCAGTATTTT